This entry concerns a single T cell receptor beta chain. Genomic DNA belonging to each subset was distributed in equal measure over several immunoSEQ plates. Only in-frame clones appear in the TCRdb table, and some are missing; sequencing was by immunoSEQ multiplex PCR. The data contain about 1 million clones, around 76% of them seen just once; the ten biggest clones take up 1.4%. This sample is part of a study of shared clonotypes between healthy human individuals. CDR3 length: 14 residues. The V segment lost 3 bases and the J segment 9 bases; nucleotides outside the gene matches: 5. The germline V gene has CDR1 KGHSH and CDR2 LQKENI.

Sequencing was done on a sample of memory CD4+ T cells sorted from blood. The subset: CD45RA-negative fraction. This sequence originates from a young man in good health. The chain links TRBV18 to TRBJ2-1, with 10 nucleotides matching TRBD1. The CDR3 nucleotides read TGTGCCAGCTCACCGGTGACAGGGGGCCTTGAGCAGTTCTTC. It yields the protein CASSPVTGGLEQFF. Looking up the rest from reference TRBV18 and TRBJ2-1 gives the full variable domain: NAGVMQNPRHLVRRRGQEARLRCSPMKGHSHVYWYRQLPEEGLKFMVYLQKENIIDESGMPKERFSAEFPKEGPSILRIQQVVRGDSAAYFCASSPVTGGLEQFFGPGTRLTVL.